The T cell receptor (beta chain) under discussion was sequenced for a study of cytomegalovirus exposure and HLA in healthy donors. 60 Vbeta and 13 Jbeta primers were used in PCR. Some clones are missing from TCRdb's copy, which holds only in-frame ones; the method was immunoSEQ multiplex PCR. The sample contains about 98,000 clones, under 70% of which appear only once. This receptor was taken from a man aged 50-59 years in good health and CMV-seronegative. Sequenced sample: PBMCs.

Here the CDR3 reads CASSFRGVDTQYF. The CDR3 nucleotides are TGTGCCAGCAGTTTCCGGGGGGTAGATACGCAGTATTTT. The chain uses TRBV27 and TRBJ2-3; 7 nucleotides agree with TRBD2. J gave up 5 bases and V 3 bases, and 2 bases lay outside the gene matches. Germline values: CDR1 MNHEY, CDR2 SMNVEV (reference sequence). The CDR3 is 13 residues long.